A selection of T cell receptor beta chains follows, all from one sample in a study of blood T cells in healthy people across ages. TCRdb recomputed calls from the 5' RACE reads with MiXCR, one row per CDR3 protein. The sample has more than 1.4 million distinct CDR3 sequences; about 40% are singletons. Sequences were obtained from blood. Receptors originate from a woman aged 18 to 35 in good health. The CDR3 runs from the conserved cysteine through the conserved F or W. A D gene is named only where the DNA matches it firmly. Where a row states a size, it is once, few, many or the class of an expanded clone; other rows omit it.

clone size	V gene	D gene	CDR3 length	J gene	CDR3 DNA	CDR3 protein
few	TRBV10-3	-	14	TRBJ2-1	TGTGCCATCAGTGATAGGGAAACCTACAATGAGCAGTTCTTC	CAISDRETYNEQFF
few	TRBV14	-	15	TRBJ2-7	TGTGCCAGCAGCCCTCCCCCGGGAGTTACCTACGAGCAGTACTTC	CASSPPPGVTYEQYF
few	TRBV5-1	-	16	TRBJ2-6	TGCGCCAGCAGCTTGACCTCAACGGGTGGGGCCAACGTCCTGACTTTC	CASSLTSTGGANVLTF
-	TRBV20-1	-	12	TRBJ2-7	TGCAGTGCCCGTAGAAGTTTCGATGAGCAGTACTTC	CSARRSFDEQYF
-	TRBV10-3	TRBD1	13	TRBJ1-2	TGCGCCAGCGGGGGACAGGGATACTATGGCTACACCTTC	CASGGQGYYGYTF
-	TRBV20-1	TRBD1	14	TRBJ1-4	TGCAGTGCAGCTAGACAGGGCTCTAATGAAAAACTGTTTTTT	CSAARQGSNEKLFF
-	TRBV20-1	TRBD2	14	TRBJ2-1	TGCAGTGCTAGGCTAGCGGGGGGGCAAGAGACCCAGTTCTTC	CSARLAGGQETQFF
few	TRBV27	-	14	TRBJ2-5	TGTGCCAGCAGTCCCTATATTAACCAAGAGACCCAGTACTTC	CASSPYINQETQYF
-	TRBV7-2	-	16	TRBJ2-7	TGTGCCAGCAGCTTACAGGGGACTTTAGTCGGGAATGAGCAGTACTTC	CASSLQGTLVGNEQYF
-	TRBV25-1	TRBD2	16	TRBJ2-5	TGTGCCAGCAGTGAATTGACTAGCGGGATTGACAATGAGCAGTACTTC	CASSELTSGIDNEQYF
few	TRBV24-1	TRBD2	15	TRBJ2-3	TGTGCCACCAGTGTGCTAGCGGGGAGCACAGATACGCAGTATTTT	CATSVLAGSTDTQYF
-	TRBV4-1	TRBD1	16	TRBJ2-7	TGCGCCAGCAGCCAAGAAAAGGGGGCGCCCTACAATGAGCAGTACTTC	CASSQEKGAPYNEQYF
-	TRBV6-5	-	15	TRBJ2-7	TGTGCCAGCAGTTACGGGACGACGGGCCCCTACGAGCAGTACTTC	CASSYGTTGPYEQYF
-	TRBV4-1	TRBD2	17	TRBJ2-7	TGCGCCAGCAGCCAAGGGGGTAGCGGGAGAGGGGGCTACGAGCAGTACTTC	CASSQGGSGRGGYEQYF
few	TRBV5-4	TRBD2	13	TRBJ2-1	TGTGCCAGCAGCCTATTTCTAGCGGGAGAGCAGTTCTTC	CASSLFLAGEQFF
-	TRBV12-3/TRBV12-4	TRBD2	15	TRBJ2-3	TGTGCCAGCAGTGGACTAGCGGTCTTCACAGATACGCAGTATTTT	CASSGLAVFTDTQYF
-	TRBV5-5	-	15	TRBJ2-7	TGTGCCAGCAGCTCACGGGACACGCGTTCCTACGAGCAGTACTTC	CASSSRDTRSYEQYF
many	TRBV12-3/TRBV12-4	TRBD1	13	TRBJ1-2	TGTGCCAGCAGCCCAGGGGGCCCCTATGGCTACACCTTC	CASSPGGPYGYTF
-	TRBV29-1	-	13	TRBJ2-7	TGCAGCGTTGATCCCGGTTCTAACTACGAGCAGTACTTC	CSVDPGSNYEQYF
few	TRBV6-1	TRBD2	15	TRBJ2-1	TGTGCCAGCAGTGCCGGGACTAGCGGTGACAATGAGCAGTTCTTC	CASSAGTSGDNEQFF
once	TRBV27	-	14	TRBJ2-3	TGTGCCAGCAGTTTGAAACATTTCACAGATACGCAGTATTTT	CASSLKHFTDTQYF
-	TRBV28	-	13	TRBJ2-7	TGTGCCAGCAGTACAGGGCCAGCCTACGAGCAGTACTTC	CASSTGPAYEQYF
-	TRBV3-1	-	15	TRBJ1-5	TGTGCCAGCAGCCAACAGGGACGGGGCAATCAGCCCCAGCATTTT	CASSQQGRGNQPQHF
-	TRBV28	-	14	TRBJ2-5	TGTGCCAGCAGTTTCCAGGGGATCCAAGAGACCCAGTACTTC	CASSFQGIQETQYF
-	TRBV25-1	-	15	TRBJ2-7	TGTGCCAGCAGTGTAGGCGAGCAGCCCTACAATGAGCAGTACTTC	CASSVGEQPYNEQYF
few	TRBV5-1	-	13	TRBJ2-5	TGCGCCAGCAGTCGGGTTACACAAGAGACCCAGTACTTC	CASSRVTQETQYF
many	TRBV12-3/TRBV12-4	-	14	TRBJ2-3	TGTGCCAGCAGTTTTAGCGGTGGCACAGATACGCAGTATTTT	CASSFSGGTDTQYF
-	TRBV5-1	-	15	TRBJ1-1	TGCGCCAGCAGCTTGAACCGGCAGGCGAACACTGAAGCTTTCTTT	CASSLNRQANTEAFF
-	TRBV21-1	-	12	TRBJ2-5	TGTGCCAGCAGCCAAAGGGGAGAGACCCAGTACTTC	CASSQRGETQYF
once	TRBV6-6	-	13	TRBJ1-3	TGTGCCAGCAGTGACAGGTCTGGAAACACCATATATTTT	CASSDRSGNTIYF
-	TRBV20-1	-	15	TRBJ1-5	TGCAGTGCTGGTCAACGTGGTATTCAGGGTCAGCCCCAGCATTTT	CSAGQRGIQGQPQHF
-	TRBV11-2	-	18	TRBJ1-4	TGTGCCAGCAGCTTAGTGGAGCTCCCAGGAGTGCCCCATGAAAAACTGTTTTTT	CASSLVELPGVPHEKLFF
few	TRBV29-1	TRBD2	14	TRBJ2-1	TGCAGCGTTGACGTACTAGCGGATTACAATGAGCAGTTCTTC	CSVDVLADYNEQFF
-	TRBV4-1	TRBD2	17	TRBJ2-1	TGCGCCAGCAGCCAGGGGACTAGCGGGAGAATTGTGGATGAGCAGTTCTTC	CASSQGTSGRIVDEQFF
-	TRBV4-1	TRBD1	15	TRBJ1-2	TGCGCCAGCAGCCCAGACAGGGACTTCCTCTATGGCTACACCTTC	CASSPDRDFLYGYTF
-	TRBV4-1	-	17	TRBJ1-2	TGCGCCAGCAGCCAAGAGGGATTCCGTTTTGAAAACCATGGCTACACCTTC	CASSQEGFRFENHGYTF
-	TRBV9	TRBD1	16	TRBJ2-1	TGTGCCAGCAGCGTAGGGCCGGGACAGCTCTACAATGAGCAGTTCTTC	CASSVGPGQLYNEQFF
-	TRBV27	TRBD2	17	TRBJ2-5	TGTGCCAGCAGTTTACGCCCGGGCGGGAGGCCCCAAGAGACCCAGTACTTC	CASSLRPGGRPQETQYF